A selection of T cell receptor beta chains follows, all from one sample in a study of spatial heterogeneity in lung cancer. TCRdb recomputed calls from the 5' RACE reads with MiXCR, one row per CDR3 protein. Of around 92,000 distinct CDR3 sequences listed, approximately 12% are singletons. Sequenced material: PBMCs, taken at surgery. These receptor sequences come from a male donor with early-stage non-small cell lung cancer. The conserved cysteine and the conserved F or W are not part of the CDR3 here.

cdr3_length j_call v_call cdr3_aa
14 TRBJ1-6 TRBV20-1 SAPGATADVISPLH
13 TRBJ1-3 TRBV12-3/TRBV12-4 ASNILQGDGNTIY
12 TRBJ1-2 TRBV3-2 ASSHPGQAGSST
12 TRBJ2-7 TRBV5-1 ASSFGAFSYEQY
10 TRBJ2-7 TRBV7-9 ASSSEGAEQY
12 TRBJ2-3 TRBV10-3 AISPTGGTDTQY
10 TRBJ1-4 TRBV12-3/TRBV12-4 ASSKLQEKLF
16 TRBJ2-3 TRBV11-2 ASSFSLTSGYGTDTQY
11 TRBJ1-5 TRBV12-3/TRBV12-4 ASSTRGVQPQH
12 TRBJ1-1 TRBV29-1 SVVTGRGNTEAF
12 TRBJ1-1 TRBV6-5 ASSFDRGNTEAF
12 TRBJ1-1 TRBV12-3/TRBV12-4 ASSLNLGGTEAF
13 TRBJ2-1 TRBV11-2 ASSLVREPYNEQF
12 TRBJ2-5 TRBV6-2/TRBV6-3 ASSRGPSGETQY